This T cell receptor beta chain is from a study of T cell changes during pregnancy in multiple sclerosis. Measured with immunoSEQ multiplex PCR; TCRdb has only the in-frame clones, and not every one. The repertoire includes over 70,000 clones, about 93% of them detected once, and approximately 1.6% sits in the top ten. Trimming left V 2 bases short and J 4 bases short, with 14 bases between. The V gene's germline CDR1 is MDHEN and CDR2 SYDVKM. The CDR3 consists of 15 residues. The sequenced sample was peripheral blood, obtained in the first trimester of pregnancy. The chain couples TRBV28 to TRBJ1-2; D ambiguous. The TCR sequence derives from a female donor in good health, enrolled as a control in a pregnancy study. CDR3 bases: TGTGCCAGCAGTTTAGCCACCGCAGGCACCTATGGCTACACCTTC. Protein sequence: CASSLATAGTYGYTF.